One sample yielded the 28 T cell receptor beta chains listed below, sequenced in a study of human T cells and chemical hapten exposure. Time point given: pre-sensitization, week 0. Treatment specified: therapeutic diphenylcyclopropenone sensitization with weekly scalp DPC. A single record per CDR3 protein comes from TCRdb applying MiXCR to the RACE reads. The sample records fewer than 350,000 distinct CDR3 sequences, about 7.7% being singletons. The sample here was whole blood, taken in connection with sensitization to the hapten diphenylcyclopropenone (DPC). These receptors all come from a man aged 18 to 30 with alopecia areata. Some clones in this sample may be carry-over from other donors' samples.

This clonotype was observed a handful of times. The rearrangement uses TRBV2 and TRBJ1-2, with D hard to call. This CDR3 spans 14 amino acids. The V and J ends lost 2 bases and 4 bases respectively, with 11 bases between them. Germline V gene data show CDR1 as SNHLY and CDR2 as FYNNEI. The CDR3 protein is CASSEFEGGYGYTF. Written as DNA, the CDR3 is TGTGCCAGCAGTGAATTTGAGGGCGGCTATGGCTACACCTTC. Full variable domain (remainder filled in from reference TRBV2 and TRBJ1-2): EPEVTQTPSHQVTQMGQEVILRCVPISNHLYFYWYRQILGQKVEFLVSFYNNEISEKSEIFDDQFSVERPDGSNFTLKIRSTKLEDSAMYFCASSEFEGGYGYTFGSGTRLTVV.

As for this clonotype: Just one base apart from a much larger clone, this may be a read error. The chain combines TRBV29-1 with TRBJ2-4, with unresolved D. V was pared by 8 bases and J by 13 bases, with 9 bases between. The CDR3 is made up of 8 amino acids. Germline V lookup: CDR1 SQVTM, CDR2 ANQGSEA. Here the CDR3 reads CSKKPQYF. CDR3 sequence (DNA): TGCAGCAAAAAACCCCAGTACTTC.

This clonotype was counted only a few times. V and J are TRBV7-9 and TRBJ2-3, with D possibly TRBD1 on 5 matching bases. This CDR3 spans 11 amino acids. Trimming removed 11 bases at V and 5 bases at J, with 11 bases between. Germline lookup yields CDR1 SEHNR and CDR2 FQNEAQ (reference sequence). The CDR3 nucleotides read TGTGCCGTGGCCCAGGGAGATACGCAGTATTTT. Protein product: CAVAQGDTQYF.

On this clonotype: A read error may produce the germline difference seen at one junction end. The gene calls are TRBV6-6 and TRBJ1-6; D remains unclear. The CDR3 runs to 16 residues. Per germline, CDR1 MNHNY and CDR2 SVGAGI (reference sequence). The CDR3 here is CANSYSQTPGYSPLHF. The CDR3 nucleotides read TGTGCCAACAGTTACTCGCAGACACCCGGATACTCACCCCTCCACTTT.

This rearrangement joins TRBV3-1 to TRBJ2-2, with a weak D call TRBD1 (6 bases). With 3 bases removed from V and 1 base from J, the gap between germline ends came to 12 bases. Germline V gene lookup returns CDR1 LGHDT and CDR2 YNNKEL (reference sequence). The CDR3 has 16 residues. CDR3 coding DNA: TGTGCCAGCAGCCACGCAGGGGCGAGGAACACCGGGGAGCTGTTTTTT. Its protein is CASSHAGARNTGELFF.

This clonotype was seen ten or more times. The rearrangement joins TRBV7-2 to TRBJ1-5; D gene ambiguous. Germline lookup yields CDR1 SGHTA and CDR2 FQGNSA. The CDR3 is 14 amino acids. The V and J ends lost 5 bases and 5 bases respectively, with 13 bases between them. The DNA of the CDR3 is TGTGCCAGCAGCCAAGACGGCCGTTATCAGCCCCAGCATTTT. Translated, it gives CASSQDGRYQPQHF.

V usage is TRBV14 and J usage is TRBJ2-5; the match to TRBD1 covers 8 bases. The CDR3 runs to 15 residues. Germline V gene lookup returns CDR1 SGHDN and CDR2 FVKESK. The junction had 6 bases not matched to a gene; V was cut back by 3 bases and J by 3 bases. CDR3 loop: CASSQPDRAEETQYF. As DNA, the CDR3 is TGTGCCAGCAGCCAGCCGGACAGGGCCGAAGAGACCCAGTACTTC.

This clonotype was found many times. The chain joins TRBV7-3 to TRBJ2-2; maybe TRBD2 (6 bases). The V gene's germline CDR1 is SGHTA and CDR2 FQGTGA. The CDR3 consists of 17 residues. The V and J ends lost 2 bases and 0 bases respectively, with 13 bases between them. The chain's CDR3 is CASSLDFGGPNTGELFF. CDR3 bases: TGTGCCAGCAGCTTAGATTTTGGAGGGCCGAACACCGGGGAGCTGTTTTTT.

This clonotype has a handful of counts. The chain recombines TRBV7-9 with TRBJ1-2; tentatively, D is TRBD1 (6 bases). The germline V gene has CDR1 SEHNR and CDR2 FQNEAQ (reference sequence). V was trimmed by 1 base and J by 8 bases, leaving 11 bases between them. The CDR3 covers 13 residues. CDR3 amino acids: CASSLEDSEGYTF. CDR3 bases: TGTGCCAGCAGCTTAGAGGACAGTGAAGGCTACACCTTC.

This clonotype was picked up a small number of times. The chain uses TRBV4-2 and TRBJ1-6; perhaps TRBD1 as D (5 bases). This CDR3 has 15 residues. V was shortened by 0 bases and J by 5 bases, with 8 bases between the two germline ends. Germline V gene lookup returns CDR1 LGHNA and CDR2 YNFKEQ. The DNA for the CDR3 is TGTGCCAGCAGCCAAGAATGGGGGAATAATTCACCCCTCCACTTT. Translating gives CASSQEWGNNSPLHF.

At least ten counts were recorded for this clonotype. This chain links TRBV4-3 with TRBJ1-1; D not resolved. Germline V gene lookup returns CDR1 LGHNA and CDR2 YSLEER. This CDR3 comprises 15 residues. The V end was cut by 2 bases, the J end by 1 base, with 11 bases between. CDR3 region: CASSQLGSKNTEAFF. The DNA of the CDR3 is TGCGCCAGCAGCCAATTAGGCAGCAAGAACACTGAAGCTTTCTTT.

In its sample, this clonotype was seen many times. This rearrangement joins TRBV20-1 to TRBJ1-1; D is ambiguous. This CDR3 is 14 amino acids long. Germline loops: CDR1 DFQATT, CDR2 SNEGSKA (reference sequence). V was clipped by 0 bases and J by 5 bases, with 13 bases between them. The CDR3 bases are TGCAGTGCTAGAGATAATCTTGACGGGACTGAAGCTTTCTTT. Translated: CSARDNLDGTEAFF.

The CDR3 region has the DNA TGTGCCAGCAGTCCACCCCTTGGGTTGAAACAGCCCCAGCATTTT. Its protein is CASSPPLGLKQPQHF. The chain couples TRBV27 to TRBJ1-5; the D is unclear. Trimming pared 5 bases from V and 7 bases from J, leaving 18 bases between. CDR1 is MNHEY and CDR2 is SMNVEV in the germline V gene (reference sequence). The CDR3 sequence is 15 residues long.

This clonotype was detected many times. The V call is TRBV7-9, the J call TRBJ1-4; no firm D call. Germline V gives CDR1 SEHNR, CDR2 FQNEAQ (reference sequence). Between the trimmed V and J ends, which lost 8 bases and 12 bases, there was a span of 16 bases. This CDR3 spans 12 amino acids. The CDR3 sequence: CASSSRVGELFF. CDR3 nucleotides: TGTGCCAGCTCCTCACGTGTGGGTGAACTGTTTTTT.

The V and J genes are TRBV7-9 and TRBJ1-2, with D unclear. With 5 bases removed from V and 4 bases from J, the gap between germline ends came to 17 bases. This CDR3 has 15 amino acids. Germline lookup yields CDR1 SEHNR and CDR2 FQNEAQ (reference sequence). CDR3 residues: CASSPPRLRPYGYTF. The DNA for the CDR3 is TGTGCCAGCAGCCCACCCCGATTACGCCCCTATGGCTACACCTTC. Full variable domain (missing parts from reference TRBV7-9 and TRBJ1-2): DTGVSQNPRHKITKRGQNVTFRCDPISEHNRLYWYRQTLGQGPEFLTYFQNEAQLEKSRLLSDRFSAERPKGSFSTLEIQRTEQGDSAMYLCASSPPRLRPYGYTFGSGTRLTVV.

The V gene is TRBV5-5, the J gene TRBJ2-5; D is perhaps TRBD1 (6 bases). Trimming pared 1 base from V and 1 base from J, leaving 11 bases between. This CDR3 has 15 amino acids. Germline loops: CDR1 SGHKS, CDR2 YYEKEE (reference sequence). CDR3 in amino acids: CASSLLPQGQETQYF. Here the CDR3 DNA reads TGTGCCAGCAGCTTGTTACCACAGGGCCAAGAGACCCAGTACTTC.

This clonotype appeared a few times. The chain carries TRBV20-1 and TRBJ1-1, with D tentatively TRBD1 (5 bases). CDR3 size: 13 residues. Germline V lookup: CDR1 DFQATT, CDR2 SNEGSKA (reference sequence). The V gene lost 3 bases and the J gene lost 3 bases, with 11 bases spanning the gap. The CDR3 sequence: CSASQGSDTEAFF. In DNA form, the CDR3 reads TGCAGTGCTAGCCAGGGATCGGACACTGAAGCTTTCTTT.

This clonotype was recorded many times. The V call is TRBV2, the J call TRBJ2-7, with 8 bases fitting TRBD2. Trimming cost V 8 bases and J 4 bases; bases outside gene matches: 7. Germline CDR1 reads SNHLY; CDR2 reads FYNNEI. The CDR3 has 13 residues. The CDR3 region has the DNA TGTGCCAGCGCTCGGGGACTAGGTTACGAGCAGTACGTC. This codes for CASARGLGYEQYV.

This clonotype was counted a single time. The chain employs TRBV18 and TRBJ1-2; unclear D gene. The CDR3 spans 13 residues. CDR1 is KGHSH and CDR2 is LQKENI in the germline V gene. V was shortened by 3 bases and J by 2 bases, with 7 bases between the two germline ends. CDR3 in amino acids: CASSPKGNYGYTF. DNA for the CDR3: TGTGCCAGCTCACCGAAGGGAAACTATGGCTACACCTTC. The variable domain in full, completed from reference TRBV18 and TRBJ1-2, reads NAGVMQNPRHLVRRRGQEARLRCSPMKGHSHVYWYRQLPEEGLKFMVYLQKENIIDESGMPKERFSAEFPKEGPSILRIQQVVRGDSAAYFCASSPKGNYGYTFGSGTRLTVV.

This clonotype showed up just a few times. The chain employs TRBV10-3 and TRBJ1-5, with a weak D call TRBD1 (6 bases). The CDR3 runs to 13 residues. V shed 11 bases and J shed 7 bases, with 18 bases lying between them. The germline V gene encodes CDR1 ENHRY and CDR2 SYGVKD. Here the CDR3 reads CACRGGVGQPQHF. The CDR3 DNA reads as TGTGCCTGCCGCGGGGGCGTAGGGCAGCCCCAGCATTTT.

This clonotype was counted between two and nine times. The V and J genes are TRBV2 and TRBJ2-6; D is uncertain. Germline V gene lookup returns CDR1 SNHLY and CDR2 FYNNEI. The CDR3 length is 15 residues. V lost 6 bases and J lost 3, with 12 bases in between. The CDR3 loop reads CASRKEAVGANVLTF. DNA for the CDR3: TGTGCCAGCAGGAAAGAGGCTGTTGGGGCCAACGTCCTGACTTTC. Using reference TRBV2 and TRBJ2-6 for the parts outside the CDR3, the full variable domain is EPEVTQTPSHQVTQMGQEVILRCVPISNHLYFYWYRQILGQKVEFLVSFYNNEISEKSEIFDDQFSVERPDGSNFTLKIRSTKLEDSAMYFCASRKEAVGANVLTFGAGSRLTVL.

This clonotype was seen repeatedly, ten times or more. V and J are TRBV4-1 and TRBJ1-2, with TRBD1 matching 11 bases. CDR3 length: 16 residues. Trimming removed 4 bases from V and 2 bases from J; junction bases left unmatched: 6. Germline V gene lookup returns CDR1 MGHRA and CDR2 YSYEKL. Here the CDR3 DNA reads TGCGCCAGCAGCCGAGGACAGGGGGCACTAAACTATGGCTACACCTTC. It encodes CASSRGQGALNYGYTF.

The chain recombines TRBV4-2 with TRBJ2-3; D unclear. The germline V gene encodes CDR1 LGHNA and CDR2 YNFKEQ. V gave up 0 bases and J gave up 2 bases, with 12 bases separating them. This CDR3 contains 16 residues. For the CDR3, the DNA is TGTGCCAGCAGCCAAGATAGGCTGCCCCCCACAGATACGCAGTATTTT. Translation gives CASSQDRLPPTDTQYF.

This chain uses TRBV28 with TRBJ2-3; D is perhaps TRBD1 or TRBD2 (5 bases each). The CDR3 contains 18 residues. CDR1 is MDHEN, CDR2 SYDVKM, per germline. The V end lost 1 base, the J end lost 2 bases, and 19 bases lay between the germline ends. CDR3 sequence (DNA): TGTGCCAGCAGTTTATTTTATCGGGGCAGAAAGAACACAGATACGCAGTATTTT. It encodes CASSLFYRGRKNTDTQYF.

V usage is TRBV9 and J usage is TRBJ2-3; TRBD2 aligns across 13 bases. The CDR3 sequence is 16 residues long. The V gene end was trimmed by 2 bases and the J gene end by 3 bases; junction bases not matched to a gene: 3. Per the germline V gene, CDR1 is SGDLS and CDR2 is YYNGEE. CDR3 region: CASSVLLAGGTDTQYF. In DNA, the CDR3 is TGTGCCAGCAGCGTGTTACTAGCGGGGGGGACAGATACGCAGTATTTT.

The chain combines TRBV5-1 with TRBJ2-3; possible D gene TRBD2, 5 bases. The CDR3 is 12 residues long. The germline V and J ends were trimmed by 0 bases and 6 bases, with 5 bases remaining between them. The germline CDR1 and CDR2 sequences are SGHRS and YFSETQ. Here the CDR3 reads CASSLASDTQYF. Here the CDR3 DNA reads TGCGCCAGCAGCTTGGCTAGCGATACGCAGTATTTT.

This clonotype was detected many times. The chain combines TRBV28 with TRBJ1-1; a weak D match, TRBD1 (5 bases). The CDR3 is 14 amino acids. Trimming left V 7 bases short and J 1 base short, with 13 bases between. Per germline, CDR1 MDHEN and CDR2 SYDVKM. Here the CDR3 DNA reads TGTGCCAGCACCTTGACGGGGCAGAACACTGAAGCTTTCTTT. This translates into CASTLTGQNTEAFF.

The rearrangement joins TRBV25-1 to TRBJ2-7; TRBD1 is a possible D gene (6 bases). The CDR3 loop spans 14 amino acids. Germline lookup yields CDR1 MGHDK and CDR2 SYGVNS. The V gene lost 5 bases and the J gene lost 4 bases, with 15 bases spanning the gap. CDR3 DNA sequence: TGTGCCAGCAGTTCTTTGACAGGCAGATACGAGCAGTACTTC. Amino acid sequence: CASSSLTGRYEQYF.